This T cell receptor beta chain is from a study of blood T cell repertoires in COVID-19. This clone occurred once. Original analysis: Researchers report that nucleated cell counts were estimated from reference gene primer amplification. TCRdb keeps only in-frame clones here, not all; method: immunoSEQ multiplex PCR. For V, J and clone size, that table is used; D and trimming come from the DNA. The sample has 110,000 or so clones, 80% to 90% seen once. The CDR3 is made up of 13 amino acids. V gave up 6 bases and J gave up 6 bases; unmatched junction bases: 7. Germline V gives CDR1 MDHEN, CDR2 SYDVKM. The sequence derives from a man between 65 and 79 years old with active or convalescent COVID-19. Sequences were obtained from peripheral blood. The chain joins TRBV28 to TRBJ2-7; 8 bases are shared with TRBD1. This CDR3 is CASRNRGYGEQYF. The CDR3 DNA sequence: TGTGCCAGCAGGAACAGGGGGTACGGCGAGCAGTACTTC.